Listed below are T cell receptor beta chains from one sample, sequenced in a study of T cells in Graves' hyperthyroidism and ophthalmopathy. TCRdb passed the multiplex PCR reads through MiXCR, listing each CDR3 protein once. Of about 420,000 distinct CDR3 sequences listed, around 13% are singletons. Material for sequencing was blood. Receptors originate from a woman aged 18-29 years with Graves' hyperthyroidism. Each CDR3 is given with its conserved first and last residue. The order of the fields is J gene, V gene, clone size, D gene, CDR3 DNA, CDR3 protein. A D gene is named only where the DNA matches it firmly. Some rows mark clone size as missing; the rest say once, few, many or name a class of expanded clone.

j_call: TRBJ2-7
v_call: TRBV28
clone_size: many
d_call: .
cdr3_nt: TGTGCCAGCAGTTTATTCGGTGAAGGCGAGCAGTACTTC
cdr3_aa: CASSLFGEGEQYF

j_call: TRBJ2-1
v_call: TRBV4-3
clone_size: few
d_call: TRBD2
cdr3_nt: TGCGCCAGCAGCCAAGAAAGCGGGAGGATAAATGAGCAGTTCTTC
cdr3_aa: CASSQESGRINEQFF

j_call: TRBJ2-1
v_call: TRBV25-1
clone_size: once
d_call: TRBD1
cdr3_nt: TGTGCCAGCAGTTTACCGGGACAGGGGGCATATGAGCAGTTCTTC
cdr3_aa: CASSLPGQGAYEQFF

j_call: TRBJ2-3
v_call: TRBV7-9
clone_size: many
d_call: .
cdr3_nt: TGTGCCAGCAGCGTCGACGCTAGCACAGATACGCAGTATTTT
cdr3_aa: CASSVDASTDTQYF

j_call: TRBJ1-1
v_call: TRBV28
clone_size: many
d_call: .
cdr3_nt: TGTGCCAGCAGACCCCAGACCACTGAAGCTTTCTTT
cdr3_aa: CASRPQTTEAFF

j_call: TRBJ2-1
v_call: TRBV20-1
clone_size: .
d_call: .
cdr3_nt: TGCAGTGCATCTGCAAAAGACCGAAACAATGAGCAGTTCTTC
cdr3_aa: CSASAKDRNNEQFF

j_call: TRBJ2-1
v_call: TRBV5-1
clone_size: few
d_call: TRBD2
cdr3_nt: TGCGCCAGCAGCAGGGGGGGTATAGGCGGGAGGGCCACCAGTGAGCAGTTCTTC
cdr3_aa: CASSRGGIGGRATSEQFF

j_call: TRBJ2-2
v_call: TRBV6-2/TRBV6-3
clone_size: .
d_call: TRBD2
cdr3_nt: TGTGCCACCAGGTTCGGGGGGGCACCCGGGGAGCTGTTTTTT
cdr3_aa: CATRFGGAPGELFF

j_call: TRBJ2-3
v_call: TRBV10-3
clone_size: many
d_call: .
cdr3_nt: TGTGCCATCAGTGAGCTCGGGAGAACGGGTAGCACAGATACGCAGTATTTT
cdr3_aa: CAISELGRTGSTDTQYF

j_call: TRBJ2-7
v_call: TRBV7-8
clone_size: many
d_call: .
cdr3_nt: TGTGCCAGCAGCTTAGTCGCGACAGACATAAGTTACGAGCAGTACTTC
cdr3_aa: CASSLVATDISYEQYF

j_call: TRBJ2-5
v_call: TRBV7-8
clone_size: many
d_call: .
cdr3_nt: TGTGCCAGCAGCCCCGCGGGGTTGGTTGTAGAGACCCAGTACTTC
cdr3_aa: CASSPAGLVVETQYF

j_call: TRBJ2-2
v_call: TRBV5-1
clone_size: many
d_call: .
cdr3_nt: TGCGCCAGCAGCCACACAGACACCGGGGAGCTGTTTTTT
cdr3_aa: CASSHTDTGELFF

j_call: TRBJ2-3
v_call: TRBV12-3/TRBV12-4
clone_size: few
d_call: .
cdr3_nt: TGTGCCGGGGGGCGGGGCGTAGGCAGAGATACGCAGTATTTT
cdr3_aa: CAGGRGVGRDTQYF

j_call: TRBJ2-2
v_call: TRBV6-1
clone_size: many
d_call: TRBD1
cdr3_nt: TGTGCCAGCGGACGGGACAGCCCCTTTATCAACACCGGGGAGCTGTTTTTT
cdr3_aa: CASGRDSPFINTGELFF

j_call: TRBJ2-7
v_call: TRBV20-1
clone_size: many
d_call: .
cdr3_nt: TGCAGTGCTAGCGACAGCCTCTACGAGCAGTACTTC
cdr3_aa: CSASDSLYEQYF

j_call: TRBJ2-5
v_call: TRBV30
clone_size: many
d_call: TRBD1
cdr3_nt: TGTGCCTGGTGCGGACAGGGTGTGGGAGAGACCCAGTACTTC
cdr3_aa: CAWCGQGVGETQYF

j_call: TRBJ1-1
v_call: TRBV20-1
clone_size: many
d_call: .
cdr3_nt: TGCAGTGCTAGAAGTCAGGGGATGAACACTGAAGCTTTCTTT
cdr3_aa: CSARSQGMNTEAFF

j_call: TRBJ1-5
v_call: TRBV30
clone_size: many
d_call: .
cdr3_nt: TGTGCCTCAGGAGGACCTTCCCGCTCGCGGCCCCAGCATTTT
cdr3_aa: CASGGPSRSRPQHF

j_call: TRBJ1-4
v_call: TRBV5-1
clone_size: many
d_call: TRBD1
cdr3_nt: TGCGCCAGCAGCTTCGATCCGGACAGGGTTCGCGGTGAAAAACTGTTTTTT
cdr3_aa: CASSFDPDRVRGEKLFF

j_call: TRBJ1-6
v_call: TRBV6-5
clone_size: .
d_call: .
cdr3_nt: TGTGCCAGCAGTTCGCAACGACAGGCCAGCTCCTATAATTCACCCCTCCACTTT
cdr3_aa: CASSSQRQASSYNSPLHF

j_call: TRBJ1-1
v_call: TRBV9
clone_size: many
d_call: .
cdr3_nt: TGTGCCAGCAGCGAGACATGGAACACTGAAGCTTTCTTT
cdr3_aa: CASSETWNTEAFF

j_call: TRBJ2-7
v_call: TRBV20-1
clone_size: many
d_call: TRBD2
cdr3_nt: TGCAGTGCTAGAGATTTTAGGGCTAGCGGGGGCTACGAGCAGTACTTC
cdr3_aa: CSARDFRASGGYEQYF

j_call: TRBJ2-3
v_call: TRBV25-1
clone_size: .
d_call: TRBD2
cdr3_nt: TGTGCCAGCAGTCAAAGCGGGGAGGCGCAGTATTTT
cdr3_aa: CASSQSGEAQYF

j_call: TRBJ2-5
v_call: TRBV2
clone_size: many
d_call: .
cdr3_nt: TGTGCCAGCGTAGCCACTGAGACCCAGTACTTC
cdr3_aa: CASVATETQYF

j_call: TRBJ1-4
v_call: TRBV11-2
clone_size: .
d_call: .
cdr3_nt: TGTGCCAGCAGTCGCCGCGGGGGAGCTAATGAAAAACTGTTTTTT
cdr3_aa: CASSRRGGANEKLFF

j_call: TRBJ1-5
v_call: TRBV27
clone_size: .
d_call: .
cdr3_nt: TGTGCCAGCAGGTCGGGACTTAGCAATCAGCCCCAGCATTTT
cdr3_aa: CASRSGLSNQPQHF

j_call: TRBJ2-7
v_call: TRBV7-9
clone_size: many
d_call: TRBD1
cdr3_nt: TGTGCCAGCAGCGCCACCCTTGGGACAGGGATTTACGAGCAGTACTTC
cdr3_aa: CASSATLGTGIYEQYF

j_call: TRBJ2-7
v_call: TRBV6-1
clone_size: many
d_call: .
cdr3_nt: TGTGCCAGCAGTGAAGCGATGGGAGAGCAGTACTTC
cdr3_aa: CASSEAMGEQYF

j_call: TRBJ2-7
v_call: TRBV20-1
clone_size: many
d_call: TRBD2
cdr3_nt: TGCAGTGCTAGTCCAGCGGGAGAGAGCCACGAGCAGTACTTC
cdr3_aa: CSASPAGESHEQYF

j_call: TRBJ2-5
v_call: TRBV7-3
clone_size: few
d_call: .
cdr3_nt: TGTGCCAGCAGCTCGGGACCCCGAGAGACCCAGTACTTC
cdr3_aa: CASSSGPRETQYF

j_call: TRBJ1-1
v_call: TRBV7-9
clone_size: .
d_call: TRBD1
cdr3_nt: TGTGCCAGCAGCTGGAGCGGGGGACAGGGGGCCCTGAACACTGAAGCTTTCTTT
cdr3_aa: CASSWSGGQGALNTEAFF

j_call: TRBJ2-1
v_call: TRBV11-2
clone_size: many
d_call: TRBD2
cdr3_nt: TGTGCCAGCAGCGGGACTAGCGGGATAATTACTTCGTCCTACAATGAGCAGTTCTTC
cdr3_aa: CASSGTSGIITSSYNEQFF

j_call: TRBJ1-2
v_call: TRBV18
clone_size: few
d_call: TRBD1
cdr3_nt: TGTGCCAGCTCAGCCAAGGGACAGTATGGCTACACCTTC
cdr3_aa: CASSAKGQYGYTF

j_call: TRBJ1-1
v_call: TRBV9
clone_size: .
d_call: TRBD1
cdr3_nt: TGTGCCAGCAGCGCTGGGACAGTTCAGAACACTGAAGCTTTCTTT
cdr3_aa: CASSAGTVQNTEAFF

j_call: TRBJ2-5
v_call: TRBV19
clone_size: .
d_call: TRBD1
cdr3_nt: TGTGCCAGTAGTCCCTACGGACAGGGGGTGAACCAAGAGACCCAGTACTTC
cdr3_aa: CASSPYGQGVNQETQYF

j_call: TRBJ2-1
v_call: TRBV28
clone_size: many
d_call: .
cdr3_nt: TGTGCCAGCAGTTTACCCACTTTCCGGGAGCGAAGTACCAATGAGCAGTTCTTC
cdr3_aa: CASSLPTFRERSTNEQFF

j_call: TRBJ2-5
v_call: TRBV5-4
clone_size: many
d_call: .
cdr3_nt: TGTGCCAGCAGCTTAAGGTCTGCTAGTCAAGAGACCCAGTACTTC
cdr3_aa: CASSLRSASQETQYF

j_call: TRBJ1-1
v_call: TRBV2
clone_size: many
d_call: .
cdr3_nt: TGTGCCAGCAGTTTCCGGGAGCATACTGAAGCTTTCTTT
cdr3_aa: CASSFREHTEAFF

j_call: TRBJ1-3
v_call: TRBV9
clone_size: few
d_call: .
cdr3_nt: TGTGCCAGCAGCGTAGGGGCAGGTTCTGGAAACACCATATATTTT
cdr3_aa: CASSVGAGSGNTIYF

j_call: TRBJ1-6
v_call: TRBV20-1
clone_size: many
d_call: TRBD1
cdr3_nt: TGCAGTGCTAGAGAGGGGACAGCCGCGGGTTCACCCCTCCACTTT
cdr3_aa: CSAREGTAAGSPLHF

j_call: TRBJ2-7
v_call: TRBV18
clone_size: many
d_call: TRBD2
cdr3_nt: TGTGCCAGCTCTGCGGGACTAGCGGGAGTATGGGAGCAGTACTTC
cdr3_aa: CASSAGLAGVWEQYF

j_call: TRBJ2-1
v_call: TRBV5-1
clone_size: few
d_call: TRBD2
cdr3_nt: TGCGCCAGCAGCTTGGACCCTAGCGGGCCTTACGAGCAGTTCTTC
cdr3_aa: CASSLDPSGPYEQFF

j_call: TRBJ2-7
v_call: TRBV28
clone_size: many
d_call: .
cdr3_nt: TGTGCCAGCAGTACTAGGGGACGGACCAACTCCTACGAGCAGTACTTC
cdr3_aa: CASSTRGRTNSYEQYF

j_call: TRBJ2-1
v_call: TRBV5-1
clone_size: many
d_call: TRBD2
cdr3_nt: TGCGCCAGCAGCTTGGGGACTAGCGGGGCGTACAATGAGCAGTTCTTC
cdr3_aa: CASSLGTSGAYNEQFF

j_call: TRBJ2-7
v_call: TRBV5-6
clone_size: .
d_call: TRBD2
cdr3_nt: TGTGCCAGCAGTTTCGCGACTAGCGGTACCTACGAGCAGTACTTC
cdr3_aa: CASSFATSGTYEQYF

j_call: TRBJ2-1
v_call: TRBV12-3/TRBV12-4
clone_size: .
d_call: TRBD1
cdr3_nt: TGTGCCAGCAGTGGGGACAGGGGAAGCTCCTACAATGAGCAGTTCTTC
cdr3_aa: CASSGDRGSSYNEQFF

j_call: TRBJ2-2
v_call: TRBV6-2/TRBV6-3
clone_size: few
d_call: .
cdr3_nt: TGTGCCAGCAGTTACTCAGGGTTTTCATGGGCCGGGGAGCTGTTTTTT
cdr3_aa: CASSYSGFSWAGELFF

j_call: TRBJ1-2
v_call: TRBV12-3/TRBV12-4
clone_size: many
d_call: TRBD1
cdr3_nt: TGTGCCAGCAGTCACAAGGACAGGCTAGTCCCCTATGGCTACACCTTC
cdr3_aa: CASSHKDRLVPYGYTF

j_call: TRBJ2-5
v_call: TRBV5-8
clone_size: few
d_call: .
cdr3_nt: TGTGCCAGCAGGCCCAGGGGGGGAGAGACCCAGTACTTC
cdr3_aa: CASRPRGGETQYF

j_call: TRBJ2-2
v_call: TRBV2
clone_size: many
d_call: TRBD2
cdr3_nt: TGTGCCAGCAGTGAACGGGCGGGGGTGAACACCGGGGAGCTGTTTTTT
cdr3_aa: CASSERAGVNTGELFF

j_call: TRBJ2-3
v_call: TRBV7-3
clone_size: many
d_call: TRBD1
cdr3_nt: TGTGCCAGCAGCTCCGACAGGGGGGCGGTGGATACGCAGTATTTT
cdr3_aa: CASSSDRGAVDTQYF

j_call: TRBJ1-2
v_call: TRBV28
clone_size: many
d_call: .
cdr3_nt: TGTGCCAGCAGTTTAGAGGTCCCCTCGCGCTATGGCTACACCTTC
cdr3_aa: CASSLEVPSRYGYTF

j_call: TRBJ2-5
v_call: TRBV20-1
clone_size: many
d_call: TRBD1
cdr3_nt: TGCAGTGCCCCCAGGGGGCAGGAGGGAGAGACCCAGTACTTC
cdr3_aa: CSAPRGQEGETQYF

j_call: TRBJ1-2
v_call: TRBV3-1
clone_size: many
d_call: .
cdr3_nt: TGTGCCAGCAGCACCCCAGACATGGGCTATGGCTACACCTTC
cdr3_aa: CASSTPDMGYGYTF

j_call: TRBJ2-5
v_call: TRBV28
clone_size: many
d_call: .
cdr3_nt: TGTGCCAGCAGTTTAAGTGCAGGGACCAAGACCCAGTACTTC
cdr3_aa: CASSLSAGTKTQYF

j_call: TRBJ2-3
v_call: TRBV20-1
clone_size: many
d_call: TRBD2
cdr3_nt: TGCAGTGCTAGAGTAGGTTTAGCGGGAGCAACAGATACGCAGTATTTT
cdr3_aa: CSARVGLAGATDTQYF